One sample yielded the 9 T cell receptor beta chains listed below, sequenced in a study of blood T cell repertoires in COVID-19. Sequencing was performed with immunoSEQ multiplex PCR; in TCRdb, only in-frame clones are kept and a portion is missing. The table has roughly 200,000 clones, about 86% seen once; the top ten hold more than 4%. Sequencing was carried out using PBMCs or T cells enriched from blood (not recorded which). Source of these receptors: a woman younger than 45 who had been exposed to COVID-19.

The rearrangement links TRBV10-2 to TRBJ1-1; 8 nucleotides line up with TRBD1. The CDR3 loop spans 16 amino acids. Trimming took 8 bases from V and 1 from J; bases not matched to a gene: 12. The germline gives CDR1 WSHSY, CDR2 SAAADI. CDR3 region: CASSSVTGGSNTEAFF. The DNA for the CDR3 is TGCGCCAGCTCCTCGGTCACAGGGGGGTCGAACACTGAAGCTTTCTTT.

The CDR3 is CAWSGSRKSSYEQYF. As DNA, the CDR3 is TGTGCCTGGAGTGGAAGTCGAAAGAGCTCCTACGAGCAGTACTTC. The chain employs TRBV30 and TRBJ2-7; D ambiguous. This CDR3 region has 15 residues. V lost 1 base and J 0 bases, leaving 13 bases between the germline ends. The germline gives CDR1 GTSNPN, CDR2 SVGIG (reference sequence).

The gene calls are TRBV6-5 and TRBJ1-6; a weak D match, TRBD1 (5 bases). Germline lookup yields CDR1 MNHEY and CDR2 SVGAGI. This CDR3 has 14 amino acids. V shed 2 bases and J shed 10 bases, with 12 bases lying between them. CDR3 sequence: CASSYGRVGSPLHF. The CDR3 DNA reads TGTGCCAGCAGTTACGGCAGGGTTGGATCACCCCTCCACTTT.

The rearrangement joins TRBV2 to TRBJ1-3, with D perhaps matching TRBD1 (5 bases). Deletions cut 4 bases from V and 0 bases from J, with 7 bases between. Germline V gene lookup returns CDR1 SNHLY and CDR2 FYNNEI. There are 14 residues in the CDR3. The CDR3 protein is CASSGGGSGNTIYF. In DNA, the CDR3 is TGTGCCAGCAGTGGGGGGGGCTCTGGAAACACCATATATTTT.

This clone was seen only once. The chain links TRBV5-1 to TRBJ2-1; D might be TRBD2 (7 bases). This CDR3 has 14 residues. V dropped 5 bases and J dropped 3 bases, with 12 bases sitting between them. CDR1 SGHRS and CDR2 YFSETQ come from the germline V gene. CDR3 bases: TGCGCCAGCAGTGGGGGCGGGGGCTACAATGAGCAGTTCTTC. Translating gives CASSGGGGYNEQFF.

The chain links TRBV9 to TRBJ1-6; 8 bases line up with TRBD1. The J segment lost 8 bases and the V segment lost 3 bases, leaving 4 bases of the junction unmatched. CDR1 and CDR2 (germline): SGDLS, YYNGEE. The CDR3 totals 14 residues. The CDR3 sequence is CASSGGQGDSPLHF. The DNA of the CDR3 is TGTGCCAGCAGCGGAGGACAGGGAGATTCACCCCTCCACTTT.

The chain carries TRBV5-1 and TRBJ2-2, with 9 nucleotides matching TRBD2. CDR3 length: 16 amino acids. Unmatched junction bases numbered 6, after V lost 3 bases and J lost 3 bases. In germline, CDR1 is SGHRS, CDR2 YFSETQ. Here the CDR3 DNA reads TGCGCCAGCAGCTGGACGGGCGGGAGGGACACCGGGGAGCTGTTTTTT. The encoded protein is CASSWTGGRDTGELFF.

The chain is built from TRBV3-1 (or the pseudogene TRBV3-2) and TRBJ1-5, with D perhaps TRBD1 (6 bases). The CDR3 is 16 amino acids. The germline V gene has CDR1 LGHDT and CDR2 YNNKEL (reference sequence). V lost 4 bases and J lost 3, with 16 bases in between. CDR3 sequence (DNA): TGTGCCAGCAGCCCACAGGGAGGGAGGAACAATCAGCCCCAGCATTTT. Its protein product is CASSPQGGRNNQPQHF.

The chain is built from TRBV28 and TRBJ2-6; 8 bases are shared with TRBD1. After removal of 10 bases from V and 1 base from J, the junction contained 6 bases not matched to a gene. The germline V gene has CDR1 MDHEN and CDR2 SYDVKM. The CDR3 extends over 15 amino acids. The CDR3 DNA reads TGTGCCACCGGGACAGGCTCATCTGGGGCCAACGTCCTGACTTTC. It encodes CATGTGSSGANVLTF.